This TCR beta chain was profiled in a study of tumor-infiltrating lymphocytes in oesophageal squamous cell carcinoma. TCRdb re-analysed the PCR reads in MiXCR, keeping a single row per CDR3 protein. This sample has about 22,000 distinct CDR3 sequences, with approximately 37% found just once. The CDR3 is made up of 16 amino acids. Deletions cut 2 bases from V and 2 bases from J, with 13 bases between. Per germline, CDR1 SGHVS and CDR2 FNYEAQ. This clonotype was seen repeatedly, ten times or more. The chain couples TRBV7-6 to TRBJ1-3; unclear D gene. The TCR originated in a female donor with esophageal squamous cell carcinoma. Sequenced: esophageal tumor tissue. The CDR3 DNA follows: TGTGCCAGCAGCTTATTCTCTCCTGAAACTGGAAACACCATATATTTT. It codes for CASSLFSPETGNTIYF.